These 3 T cell receptor beta chains came from one sample sequenced in a study of blood T cell repertoires in COVID-19. The table came from immunoSEQ multiplex PCR; TCRdb's copy has only in-frame clones and leaves some out. Among roughly 41,000 clones, approximately 85% were seen once, and the ten largest hold about 15%. Sequencing was carried out using peripheral blood. Receptors originate from a human donor in a cohort sampled during active COVID-19. The donor label of this sample is uncertain.

The V and J genes are TRBV2 and TRBJ2-1, with 12 bases fitting TRBD2. Germline V gene lookup returns CDR1 SNHLY and CDR2 FYNNEI. Trimming took 7 bases from V and 9 from J; bases not matched to a gene: 7. The CDR3 runs 14 residues. The CDR3 DNA follows: TGTGCCAGCACCCCTAGCGGGGGGGCCGGTGAGCAGTTCTTC. Translated, it gives CASTPSGGAGEQFF. Based on the CDR3 plus reference TRBV2 and TRBJ2-1, the full variable domain is EPEVTQTPSHQVTQMGQEVILRCVPISNHLYFYWYRQILGQKVEFLVSFYNNEISEKSEIFDDQFSVERPDGSNFTLKIRSTKLEDSAMYFCASTPSGGAGEQFFGPGTRLTVL.

This clone occurred many times. J is TRBJ2-1 and V is TRBV6-1; 12 bases agree with TRBD1. V was clipped by 2 bases and J by 9 bases; unmatched bases: 5. The CDR3 length is 15 residues. The germline V gene has CDR1 MNHNS and CDR2 SASEGT. CDR3 sequence (DNA): TGTGCCAGCAGTGAACTGGGACAGGGGGCTAGTGAGCAGTTCTTC. The encoded protein is CASSELGQGASEQFF.

The chain couples TRBV6-5 to TRBJ2-5; 8 positions agree with TRBD1. The ends lost 6 bases at V and 3 bases at J; junction bases unmatched: 3. The CDR3 is made up of 13 amino acids. Germline values: CDR1 MNHEY, CDR2 SVGAGI. The chain's CDR3 is CASRGTGEETQYF. The CDR3 DNA reads as TGTGCCAGCAGAGGGACAGGAGAAGAGACCCAGTACTTC.